This section outlines one T cell receptor (beta chain) sequence together with its context. This entry belongs to a study of CD8+ T cells in alopecia areata. Treatment indicated: oral pan-JAK inhibitor, 5-10 mg twice daily. The CDR3 consists of 11 residues. In germline, CDR1 is SGHRS, CDR2 YFSETQ. Trimming cost V 0 bases and J 2 bases, with 0 bases left between them. The sequencing template was cDNA reverse transcribed from extracted RNA. Assay used: immunoSEQ multiplex PCR; TCRdb lists only in-frame clones, some missing. The sample includes tens of thousands of clones, 60% to 80% seen only once; the top ten take roughly 17%.

The chain links TRBV5-1 to TRBJ2-7; D uncertain. Specimen: CD8+ T cells sorted from blood, collected at week 44, from a patient treated with tofacitinib. This clonotype was sampled from a human donor with alopecia areata. In nucleotides, the CDR3 is TGCGCCAGCAGCTTGGCCTACGAGCAGTACTTC. Its translation is CASSLAYEQYF.